This TCR beta chain was obtained from a study of graft-versus-host responses after intestinal transplantation. Background on the study: Among the recipients, transplants were multivisceral, liver-intestinal, or isolated intestinal.

Germline CDR1 is MDHEN and CDR2 is SYDVKM. The trim removed 6 bases at V and 7 bases at J, leaving 7 bases unmatched. This CDR3 is 13 amino acids long. This clone occurred a few times. Its antigen is currently unknown. General study points: Declines in HvG clones occurring early post-transplant were associated with peak circulating GvH clone levels. GvH clones appeared in recipient marrow, some first in ileum or blood.

TCRdb's copy holds only in-frame clones and misses some; the assay was immunoSEQ multiplex PCR. The sample gives more than 95,000 clones, 90% of which show up once; approximately 0.18% is in the top ten. This TCR was recovered from a human donor who received an intestinal transplant. Specimen: unstimulated CD4+ T cells sorted from spleen or lymph node cells, collected before intestinal transplant. V usage is TRBV28 and J usage is TRBJ1-2; 8 nucleotides match TRBD1. The CDR3 sequence is CASSFQGAGGYTF. In DNA, the CDR3 is TGTGCCAGCAGCTTCCAGGGGGCCGGTGGCTACACCTTC.